Listed below are T cell receptor beta chains from one sample, sequenced in a study of T cells in localized non-small cell lung cancer. Assay: immunoSEQ multiplex PCR; the TCRdb copy retains only in-frame clones and omits some. The table lists tens of thousands of clones, roughly 93% of them singletons. The sample in question was peripheral blood, obtained before any cancer treatment. The origin of the receptors is a female donor of 60 years or more with stage I lung adenocarcinoma. CDR3s include the opening cysteine and the closing phenylalanine or tryptophan. Each record gives: J gene, D gene, clone size, V gene, CDR3 DNA, CDR3 protein. The D gene is left open where the match is weak. Expanded clones are given a class, and other clones once, few, many or no size at all.

j_gene: TRBJ2-3; d_gene: TRBD2; abundance: -; v_gene: TRBV27; CDR3nt: TGTGCCAGCAGTACGGGACTAGCGTTCACAGATACGCAGTATTTT; CDR3aa: CASSTGLAFTDTQYF
j_gene: TRBJ1-2; d_gene: -; abundance: -; v_gene: TRBV2; CDR3nt: TGTGCCAGCACGGAGGAAGGCCACTATAACTATGGCTACACCTTC; CDR3aa: CASTEEGHYNYGYTF
j_gene: TRBJ2-7; d_gene: -; abundance: once; v_gene: TRBV18; CDR3nt: TGTGCCAGCTCCCCGGGCGCGGAAGGCTACGAGCAGTACTTC; CDR3aa: CASSPGAEGYEQYF
j_gene: TRBJ1-5; d_gene: TRBD1; abundance: -; v_gene: TRBV6-5; CDR3nt: TGTGCCAGCAGCAGACAGTCAGGGGGTCAGCCCCAGCATTTT; CDR3aa: CASSRQSGGQPQHF
j_gene: TRBJ2-1; d_gene: TRBD1; abundance: -; v_gene: TRBV18; CDR3nt: TGTGCCAGCTCACCTTACCAAAGGACAGGGTACAATGAGCAGTTCTTC; CDR3aa: CASSPYQRTGYNEQFF
j_gene: TRBJ2-7; d_gene: -; abundance: -; v_gene: TRBV11-3; CDR3nt: TGTGCCAGCAGCTTCAATAGCGCGCCCTCCTACGAGCAGTACTTC; CDR3aa: CASSFNSAPSYEQYF
j_gene: TRBJ2-7; d_gene: TRBD1; abundance: once; v_gene: TRBV9; CDR3nt: TGTGCCAGCAGCGTAGGGGACAGAACCTACGAGCAGTACTTC; CDR3aa: CASSVGDRTYEQYF
j_gene: TRBJ1-5; d_gene: -; abundance: -; v_gene: TRBV6-5; CDR3nt: TGTGCCAGCAGTTCAGGCAATCAGCCCCAGCATTTT; CDR3aa: CASSSGNQPQHF
j_gene: TRBJ2-5; d_gene: -; abundance: -; v_gene: TRBV7-2; CDR3nt: TGTGCCAGCAGCTTAGAGAGCGGGCAAGAGACCCAGTACTTC; CDR3aa: CASSLESGQETQYF
j_gene: TRBJ1-2; d_gene: -; abundance: -; v_gene: TRBV4-3; CDR3nt: TGCGCCAGCAGCCAAGATTCGCAGGGGATGTATGGCTACACCTTC; CDR3aa: CASSQDSQGMYGYTF
j_gene: TRBJ1-1; d_gene: -; abundance: -; v_gene: TRBV5-6; CDR3nt: TGTGCCAGCAGCGAAGAGGGGAACACTGAAGCTTTCTTT; CDR3aa: CASSEEGNTEAFF
j_gene: TRBJ1-3; d_gene: -; abundance: -; v_gene: TRBV6-1; CDR3nt: TGTGCCGGAAGTGCCGGAACCTCTGGAAACACCATATATTTT; CDR3aa: CAGSAGTSGNTIYF
j_gene: TRBJ1-2; d_gene: -; abundance: -; v_gene: TRBV5-6; CDR3nt: TGTGCCAGCAGTTTGGGACTGGAGCTCTATGGCTACACCTTC; CDR3aa: CASSLGLELYGYTF
j_gene: TRBJ1-3; d_gene: TRBD1; abundance: -; v_gene: TRBV28; CDR3nt: TGTGCCAGCAGTTCGGCCGGGACAGGGGGTGGAAACACCATATATTTT; CDR3aa: CASSSAGTGGGNTIYF
j_gene: TRBJ2-3; d_gene: TRBD1; abundance: -; v_gene: TRBV19; CDR3nt: TGTGCCAGTAGTCAAACCGGGACAGGGTACTCTAGCACAGATACGCAGTATTTT; CDR3aa: CASSQTGTGYSSTDTQYF
j_gene: TRBJ2-3; d_gene: TRBD1; abundance: -; v_gene: TRBV5-1; CDR3nt: TGCGCCAGCAGCTTGGGGGACAGGGAGGGCACAGATACGCAGTATTTT; CDR3aa: CASSLGDREGTDTQYF
j_gene: TRBJ1-2; d_gene: -; abundance: -; v_gene: TRBV21-1; CDR3nt: TGTGCCAGCAGTGGGGGCGACTATGGCTACACCTTC; CDR3aa: CASSGGDYGYTF
j_gene: TRBJ2-5; d_gene: -; abundance: -; v_gene: TRBV2; CDR3nt: TGTGCCAGCAGTGAAGCGGTATTTGAGACCCAGTACTTC; CDR3aa: CASSEAVFETQYF
j_gene: TRBJ2-7; d_gene: TRBD1; abundance: -; v_gene: TRBV18; CDR3nt: TGTGCCAGCTCACGGGACAGGGTTATCTACGAGCAGTACTTC; CDR3aa: CASSRDRVIYEQYF
j_gene: TRBJ1-2; d_gene: -; abundance: -; v_gene: TRBV7-2; CDR3nt: TGTGCCAGCAGCCCCACCATTGGTATTTATGGCTACACCTTC; CDR3aa: CASSPTIGIYGYTF
j_gene: TRBJ2-2; d_gene: -; abundance: once; v_gene: TRBV7-9; CDR3nt: TGTGCCAGCAGCTTATTTCTGGAGCCTAACACCGGGGAGCTGTTTTTT; CDR3aa: CASSLFLEPNTGELFF
j_gene: TRBJ1-1; d_gene: -; abundance: once; v_gene: TRBV25-1; CDR3nt: TGTGCCAGCAAGGAGGATTTGAACACTGAAGCTTTCTTT; CDR3aa: CASKEDLNTEAFF
j_gene: TRBJ2-3; d_gene: TRBD2; abundance: -; v_gene: TRBV11-1; CDR3nt: TGTGCCAGCAGCTTAATAGCTAGCGGGACGACAGATACGCAGTATTTT; CDR3aa: CASSLIASGTTDTQYF
j_gene: TRBJ1-1; d_gene: TRBD1; abundance: -; v_gene: TRBV5-1; CDR3nt: TGCGCCAGCAGCTTGGCAGCGACAGGGGAACATGGAGCTTTCTTT; CDR3aa: CASSLAATGEHGAFF
j_gene: TRBJ2-2; d_gene: -; abundance: once; v_gene: TRBV7-3; CDR3nt: TGTGCCAGCAGCTTGGGGGTGTCCGGGGAGCTGTTTTTT; CDR3aa: CASSLGVSGELFF
j_gene: TRBJ1-1; d_gene: -; abundance: -; v_gene: TRBV7-9; CDR3nt: TGTGCCAGCAGTGTCAAGTTCATGAACACTGAAGCTTTCTTT; CDR3aa: CASSVKFMNTEAFF
j_gene: TRBJ1-3; d_gene: -; abundance: -; v_gene: TRBV30; CDR3nt: TGTGCCTGGAGTCCGGGACGGCAGAACACCATATATTTT; CDR3aa: CAWSPGRQNTIYF
j_gene: TRBJ2-1; d_gene: TRBD2; abundance: -; v_gene: TRBV9; CDR3nt: TGTGCCACTCTACGGGGGGACTACAATGAGCAGTTCTTC; CDR3aa: CATLRGDYNEQFF
j_gene: TRBJ1-3; d_gene: TRBD1; abundance: -; v_gene: TRBV9; CDR3nt: TGTGCCAGCAGCTCCCAGGGGGGTCTCTCTGGAAACACCATATATTTT; CDR3aa: CASSSQGGLSGNTIYF
j_gene: TRBJ2-5; d_gene: TRBD2; abundance: -; v_gene: TRBV7-7; CDR3nt: TGTGCTAGCGGGATCGGCCCATCAGAGACCCAGTACTTC; CDR3aa: CASGIGPSETQYF
j_gene: TRBJ1-2; d_gene: TRBD1; abundance: -; v_gene: TRBV7-9; CDR3nt: TGTGCCAGCAGCTTAGCGACAGGGATCTATGGCTACACCTTC; CDR3aa: CASSLATGIYGYTF
j_gene: TRBJ2-4; d_gene: -; abundance: -; v_gene: TRBV25-1; CDR3nt: TGTGCCAGCAGTGAGTCAAGCAGCGGAAACATTCAGTACTTC; CDR3aa: CASSESSSGNIQYF
j_gene: TRBJ2-7; d_gene: TRBD1; abundance: -; v_gene: TRBV18; CDR3nt: TGTGCCAGCTCACCGTTATCGACGGGACAGGGCTCCTACGAGCAGTACTTC; CDR3aa: CASSPLSTGQGSYEQYF
j_gene: TRBJ2-6; d_gene: -; abundance: once; v_gene: TRBV11-2; CDR3nt: TGTGCCAGCAGCTTTCAGGACTCTGGGGCCAACGTCCTGACTTTC; CDR3aa: CASSFQDSGANVLTF
j_gene: TRBJ2-5; d_gene: -; abundance: -; v_gene: TRBV7-8; CDR3nt: TGTGCCAGCAGCCTGGGGACGAAGACCCAGTACTTC; CDR3aa: CASSLGTKTQYF
j_gene: TRBJ2-3; d_gene: -; abundance: once; v_gene: TRBV5-1; CDR3nt: TGCGCCAGCAGGGACGGCACCACTAGCACAGATACGCAGTATTTT; CDR3aa: CASRDGTTSTDTQYF
j_gene: TRBJ2-7; d_gene: TRBD1; abundance: -; v_gene: TRBV19; CDR3nt: TGTGCCAGTAGCAGCGGGACAGGGTCCTACGAGCAGTACTTC; CDR3aa: CASSSGTGSYEQYF
j_gene: TRBJ1-4; d_gene: -; abundance: -; v_gene: TRBV11-3; CDR3nt: TGTGCCAGCAGCTTAAAGGGGGGCATAAATGAAAAACTGTTTTTT; CDR3aa: CASSLKGGINEKLFF
j_gene: TRBJ2-3; d_gene: TRBD2; abundance: -; v_gene: TRBV10-2; CDR3nt: TGCGCCAGCAGTGAGGATCCTAGCGGGGGTGCAGTTGATACGCAGTATTTT; CDR3aa: CASSEDPSGGAVDTQYF
j_gene: TRBJ2-5; d_gene: TRBD2; abundance: -; v_gene: TRBV19; CDR3nt: TGTGCCAGTAGTGTACTAGCGGGGGTCCAAGAGACCCAGTACTTC; CDR3aa: CASSVLAGVQETQYF
j_gene: TRBJ1-2; d_gene: -; abundance: -; v_gene: TRBV2; CDR3nt: TGTGCCAGCAACGTGTGGCAGGTTGGTGGCTACACCTTC; CDR3aa: CASNVWQVGGYTF
j_gene: TRBJ2-3; d_gene: -; abundance: -; v_gene: TRBV10-3; CDR3nt: TGTGCCATCAGTGCGGTTTACACAGATACGCAGTATTTT; CDR3aa: CAISAVYTDTQYF
j_gene: TRBJ1-2; d_gene: TRBD1; abundance: -; v_gene: TRBV4-3; CDR3nt: TGCGCCAGCACAAGGACAGGGGGCGAAGGGAGCTACACCTTC; CDR3aa: CASTRTGGEGSYTF
j_gene: TRBJ2-7; d_gene: -; abundance: -; v_gene: TRBV19; CDR3nt: TGTGCCAGTAGTGTCACCCACCACGCCCCCTACGAGCAGTACTTC; CDR3aa: CASSVTHHAPYEQYF
j_gene: TRBJ2-6; d_gene: -; abundance: -; v_gene: TRBV27; CDR3nt: TGTGCCAGCTCCCCGGCCCATTCCACTGGGGCCAACGTCCTGACTTTC; CDR3aa: CASSPAHSTGANVLTF
j_gene: TRBJ2-2; d_gene: -; abundance: -; v_gene: TRBV6-5; CDR3nt: TGTGCCAGCAGATCAAAAACAACGAACACCGGGGAGCTGTTTTTT; CDR3aa: CASRSKTTNTGELFF
j_gene: TRBJ2-7; d_gene: -; abundance: -; v_gene: TRBV27; CDR3nt: TGTGCCAGCAATCCCTTCCCGAGGAGCTCCTACGAGCAGTACTTC; CDR3aa: CASNPFPRSSYEQYF
j_gene: TRBJ1-1; d_gene: -; abundance: -; v_gene: TRBV28; CDR3nt: TGTGCCAGCAGTCCCGCGGGCGGGATCACTGAAGCTTTCTTT; CDR3aa: CASSPAGGITEAFF
j_gene: TRBJ1-2; d_gene: -; abundance: -; v_gene: TRBV29-1; CDR3nt: TGCAGCGTTACCACAGGATATAACTATGGCTACACCTTC; CDR3aa: CSVTTGYNYGYTF
j_gene: TRBJ1-5; d_gene: -; abundance: -; v_gene: TRBV28; CDR3nt: TGTGCCAGCAGTTTCAATCAGCCCCAGCATTTT; CDR3aa: CASSFNQPQHF
j_gene: TRBJ1-3; d_gene: -; abundance: -; v_gene: TRBV4-1; CDR3nt: TGCGCCAGCAGCCAAGAAACAGGGACCAGAAACACCATATATTTT; CDR3aa: CASSQETGTRNTIYF
j_gene: TRBJ1-5; d_gene: -; abundance: -; v_gene: TRBV11-3; CDR3nt: TGTGCCAGCAGCCCCCGGGGAGGGACCCAGCATTTT; CDR3aa: CASSPRGGTQHF
j_gene: TRBJ1-2; d_gene: -; abundance: -; v_gene: TRBV6-5; CDR3nt: TGTGCCAGCAGTTACTCGAGGTCAGGGGCGACGGGCTACACCTTC; CDR3aa: CASSYSRSGATGYTF
j_gene: TRBJ2-3; d_gene: TRBD1; abundance: once; v_gene: TRBV30; CDR3nt: TGTGCCTGGGGGACAGGGGATCTCACAGATACGCAGTATTTT; CDR3aa: CAWGTGDLTDTQYF